Below are 9 T cell receptor beta chains sequenced from a single sample in a study of CD4 T cells in relation to SARS-CoV-2 and coronaviruses (dated by TCRdb to the early 2020s). Library preparation was by the immunoSEQ multiplex PCR assay. The source is immuneACCESS, and TCRdb retained only in-frame sequences with V and J called. Part of the clones is not carried over; for the studies checked, unresolved V genes explain less than half of this, and the remainder is unexplained. Here the sample has more than 15,000 clones; 70% to 80% occur a single time. In total, the top ten clones hold under 25% of the sample. CD4+ T cells from unexposed donors were collected before the COVID-19 pandemic (2011-2018). After around eleven days of culture, CD4+ T cells were isolated with the EasySep CD4+ T cell isolation kit. Their antigens remain unidentified. The sequencing sample was made of CD4+ T cells from PBMCs, cultured in vitro. Source of these receptors: a human donor in good health.

This clone was counted once. The junction and the germline gene differ at one end; a read error may be behind it. This chain links TRBV3-1 (or the pseudogene TRBV3-2) with TRBJ2-7; D unresolved. Germline-derived CDR1 and CDR2 are LGHDT and YNNKEL (reference sequence). The CDR3 covers 11 residues. The CDR3 loop reads CASSKDYEQYF. The CDR3 DNA follows: TGTGCCAGCAGCAAAGACTACGAGCAGTACTTC.

The chain uses TRBV5-1 and TRBJ2-2; D is possibly TRBD2 (6 bases). Germline CDR1 is SGHRS and CDR2 is YFSETQ. Trimming took off 4 bases at V and 4 bases at J, with 17 bases between the two ends. The CDR3 spans 16 residues. The CDR3, as DNA: TGCGCCAGCAGCCCAGTAGCGGAGTCGAGCACCGGGGAGCTGTTTTTT. The encoded protein is CASSPVAESSTGELFF.

V gene TRBV5-1 combines with J gene TRBJ2-2; perhaps TRBD2 as D (5 bases). This CDR3 spans 15 amino acids. CDR1 is SGHRS, CDR2 YFSETQ, per germline. V lost 4 bases to trimming and J lost 4 bases, with 14 bases between them. CDR3 nucleotide sequence: TGCGCCAGCAGCCCCAACTATGGGAGCACCGGGGAGCTGTTTTTT. Protein: CASSPNYGSTGELFF.

The chain recombines TRBV7-9 with TRBJ2-1; D call uncertain. Germline CDR1 is SEHNR and CDR2 is FQNEAQ (reference sequence). The CDR3 spans 12 residues. The V and J ends lost 6 bases and 7 bases respectively, with 10 bases between them. CDR3 sequence: CASSPVLNEQFF. CDR3 DNA: TGTGCCAGCAGTCCTGTCCTAAATGAGCAGTTCTTC.

The rearrangement links TRBV3-1 (or the pseudogene TRBV3-2) to TRBJ2-7; perhaps TRBD1 as D (5 bases). Germline V gives CDR1 LGHDT, CDR2 YNNKEL (reference sequence). The V end was cut by 0 bases, the J end by 4 bases, with 13 bases between. The CDR3 loop spans 15 amino acids. The CDR3 DNA follows: TGTGCCAGCAGCCAAGAGGGGCAGGGCGGTTACGAGCAGTACTTC. This encodes CASSQEGQGGYEQYF.

The chain combines TRBV2 with TRBJ2-7; D call uncertain. V lost 6 bases to trimming and J lost 2 bases, with 17 bases between them. The CDR3 is made up of 15 amino acids. The germline gives CDR1 SNHLY, CDR2 FYNNEI. The DNA of the CDR3 is TGTGCCAGCAGCCCGACCCTTACATTCGCCTACGAGCAGTACTTC. Amino acid sequence: CASSPTLTFAYEQYF.

This CDR3 reads CASSVARGPGQPETQYF. The CDR3 DNA is TGTGCCAGCAGCGTAGCGCGGGGACCGGGACAGCCAGAGACCCAGTACTTC. V gene TRBV9 combines with J gene TRBJ2-5; a possible D gene is TRBD1 (7 bases). CDR3 length: 17 amino acids. Germline V gene sequence: CDR1 SGDLS, CDR2 YYNGEE. V lost 0 bases, J lost 4 bases, and 19 bases lay in between.

CDR3 protein: CASSVGGGTETQYF. The CDR3, as DNA: TGTGCCAGCAGCGTAGGGGGGGGTACTGAGACCCAGTACTTC. V and J are TRBV9 and TRBJ2-5; 7 bases align to TRBD2. With V trimmed by 0 bases and J by 5 bases, 4 bases remained unmatched. Germline CDR1 SGDLS, CDR2 YYNGEE. The CDR3 covers 14 residues.

The V call is TRBV6-5, the J call TRBJ1-1, with TRBD1 matching over 7 bases. There are 15 residues in the CDR3. V shed 7 bases, J shed 0 bases, and the junction held 8 bases outside the gene matches. CDR1 and CDR2 (germline): MNHEY, SVGAGI. The CDR3 sequence is CASMPGTVMNTEAFF. CDR3 DNA sequence: TGTGCCAGCATGCCCGGGACAGTGATGAACACTGAAGCTTTCTTT.